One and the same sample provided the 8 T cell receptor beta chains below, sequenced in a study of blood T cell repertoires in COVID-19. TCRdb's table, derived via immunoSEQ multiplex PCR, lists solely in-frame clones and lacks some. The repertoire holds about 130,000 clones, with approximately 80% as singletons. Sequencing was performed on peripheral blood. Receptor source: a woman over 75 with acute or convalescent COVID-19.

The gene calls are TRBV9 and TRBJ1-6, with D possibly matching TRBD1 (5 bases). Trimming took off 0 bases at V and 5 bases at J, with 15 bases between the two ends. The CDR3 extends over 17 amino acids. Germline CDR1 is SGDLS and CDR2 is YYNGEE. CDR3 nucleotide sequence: TGTGCCAGCAGCGTAGAGGGGAAACAGTTCGATAATTCACCCCTCCACTTT. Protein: CASSVEGKQFDNSPLHF. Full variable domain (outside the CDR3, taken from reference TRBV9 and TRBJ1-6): DSGVTQTPKHLITATGQRVTLRCSPRSGDLSVYWYQQSLDQGLQFLIQYYNGEERAKGNILERFSAQQFPDLHSELNLSSLELGDSALYFCASSVEGKQFDNSPLHFGNGTRLTVT.

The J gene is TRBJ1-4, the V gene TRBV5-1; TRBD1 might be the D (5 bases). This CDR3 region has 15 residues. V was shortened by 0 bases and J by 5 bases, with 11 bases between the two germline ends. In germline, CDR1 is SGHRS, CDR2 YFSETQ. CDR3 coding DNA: TGCGCCAGCAGCTTGGAGGAGGGGAGGAATGAAAAACTGTTTTTT. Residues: CASSLEEGRNEKLFF.

The CDR3 reads CASSPPQGQGEKLFF. The CDR3 nucleotides read TGTGCCAGCTCACCACCCCAGGGCCAAGGGGAAAAACTGTTTTTT. V usage is TRBV18 and J usage is TRBJ1-4; D might be TRBD1 (5 bases). Germline CDR1 and CDR2: KGHSH and LQKENI. This CDR3 spans 15 amino acids. Trimming removed 0 bases from V and 8 bases from J, with 13 bases in between.

CDR3 sequence reads: CASKRDRLGGKNTEAFF. CDR3 nucleotide sequence: TGTGCCAGCAAGAGGGACCGACTCGGAGGGAAAAACACTGAAGCTTTCTTT. This rearrangement joins TRBV2 to TRBJ1-1, with a possible D match to TRBD1 (5 bases). With 7 bases removed from V and 2 bases from J, the gap between germline ends came to 23 bases. Germline V gene lookup returns CDR1 SNHLY and CDR2 FYNNEI. This CDR3 contains 17 residues.

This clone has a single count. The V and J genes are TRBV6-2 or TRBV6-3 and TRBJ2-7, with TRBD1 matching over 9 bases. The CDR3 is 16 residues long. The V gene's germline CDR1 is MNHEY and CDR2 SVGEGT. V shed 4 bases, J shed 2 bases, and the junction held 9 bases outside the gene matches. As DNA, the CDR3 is TGTGCCAGCAGTTTTAACCCGGGACAGGGCGCCTACGAGCAGTACTTC. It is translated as CASSFNPGQGAYEQYF.

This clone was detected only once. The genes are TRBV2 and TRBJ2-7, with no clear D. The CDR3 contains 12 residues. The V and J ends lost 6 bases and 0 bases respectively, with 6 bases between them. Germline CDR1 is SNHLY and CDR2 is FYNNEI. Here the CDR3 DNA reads TGTGCCAGCAGGAGCGACTCCTACGAGCAGTACTTC. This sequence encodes CASRSDSYEQYF.

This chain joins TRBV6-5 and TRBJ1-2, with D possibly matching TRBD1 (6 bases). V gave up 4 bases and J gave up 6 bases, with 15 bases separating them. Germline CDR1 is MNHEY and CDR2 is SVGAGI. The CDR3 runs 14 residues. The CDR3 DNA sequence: TGTGCCAGCAGTTCTATGGGGGGGCAGAATGGCTACACCTTC. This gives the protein CASSSMGGQNGYTF.

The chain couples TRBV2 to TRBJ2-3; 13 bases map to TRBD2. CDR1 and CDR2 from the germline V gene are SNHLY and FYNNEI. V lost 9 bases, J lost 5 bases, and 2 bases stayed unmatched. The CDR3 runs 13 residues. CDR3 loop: CARLAGGGDTQYF. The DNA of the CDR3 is TGTGCCAGACTAGCGGGGGGGGGAGATACGCAGTATTTT.